The rows below give T cell receptor beta chains drawn from one sample of a study of blood T cell repertoires in COVID-19. TCRdb keeps only in-frame clones here, not all; method: immunoSEQ multiplex PCR. The data hold approximately 150,000 clones, with 80% observed a single time. The sequenced sample was PBMCs or T cells enriched from blood (not recorded which). These receptor sequences come from a man aged 40-49 years who had recovered from COVID-19. CDR3s include the opening cysteine and the closing phenylalanine or tryptophan. A D gene is named only where the DNA matches it firmly. Clone size is shown for a subset of rows, as once, few, many or a class of expanded clone.

D: -
V: TRBV14
J: TRBJ2-1
size: -
DNA: TGTGCCAGCAACCAACTAGCTACGTACAATGAGCAGTTCTTC
CDR3: CASNQLATYNEQFF

D: -
V: TRBV7-9
J: TRBJ1-3
size: -
DNA: TGTGCCAGCAGCCCACAAGGAAACACCATATATTTT
CDR3: CASSPQGNTIYF

D: -
V: TRBV25-1
J: TRBJ2-7
size: -
DNA: TGTGCCAGCAGTGAGGGCCGGGACATCCCCTACGAGCAGTACTTC
CDR3: CASSEGRDIPYEQYF

D: -
V: TRBV10-3
J: TRBJ2-2
size: -
DNA: TGTGCCATCAGTGAGATGAGGGAAGCGAACACCGGGGAGCTGTTTTTT
CDR3: CAISEMREANTGELFF

D: -
V: TRBV12-3/TRBV12-4
J: TRBJ2-5
size: once
DNA: TGTGCCAGCAGTTTACTGGAGACCCAGTACTTC
CDR3: CASSLLETQYF

D: TRBD1
V: TRBV6-5
J: TRBJ1-3
size: -
DNA: TGTGCCAGCAAGCGGGACAGGGGGGCTGGAAACACCATATATTTT
CDR3: CASKRDRGAGNTIYF

D: -
V: TRBV9
J: TRBJ1-1
size: -
DNA: TGTGCCAGCAGCGTAGATGGCGGCCCCGTCGGAGAAGCTTTCTTT
CDR3: CASSVDGGPVGEAFF

D: -
V: TRBV15
J: TRBJ2-5
size: -
DNA: TGTGCCACCAGCAGAGATCTCGGCCCTAGCGAGCGGTCGTCCCAGTACTTC
CDR3: CATSRDLGPSERSSQYF

D: -
V: TRBV7-3
J: TRBJ2-2
size: -
DNA: TGTGCCAGCAGCTCCCCTGCCGGGGAGCTGTTTTTT
CDR3: CASSSPAGELFF

D: -
V: TRBV10-3
J: TRBJ1-3
size: -
DNA: TGTGCCATCAGGGAACGCGGCGGGGGGAACACCATATATTTT
CDR3: CAIRERGGGNTIYF

D: -
V: TRBV7-9
J: TRBJ1-3
size: few
DNA: TGTGCCAGCAGCTTAGATCCCCAACATGGAAACACCATATATTTT
CDR3: CASSLDPQHGNTIYF

D: TRBD1
V: TRBV7-6
J: TRBJ1-2
size: -
DNA: TGTGCCAGCAGCTTAGTGACAGGGCATGGCTACACCTTC
CDR3: CASSLVTGHGYTF

D: TRBD2
V: TRBV24-1
J: TRBJ2-5
size: -
DNA: TGTGCCACCAGCGCGGGGGAGGTAGAGACCCAGTACTTC
CDR3: CATSAGEVETQYF

D: -
V: TRBV5-1
J: TRBJ1-5
size: -
DNA: TGCGCCAGCAGCCCCGATGGGGCAGTCAGCAATCAGCCCCAGCATTTT
CDR3: CASSPDGAVSNQPQHF

D: -
V: TRBV9
J: TRBJ2-2
size: -
DNA: TGTGCCAGCAGCGTAGGGACACTAAACACCGGGGAGCTGTTTTTT
CDR3: CASSVGTLNTGELFF

D: TRBD1
V: TRBV7-2
J: TRBJ2-3
size: few
DNA: TGTGCCAGCAGCTTGCCGAAGGGGGCAAGAAGCACAGATACGCAGTATTTT
CDR3: CASSLPKGARSTDTQYF

D: TRBD1
V: TRBV7-2
J: TRBJ1-1
size: -
DNA: TGTGCCAGCAGCTTATGGTCGGGACAGGCCTTCCTAGAAGCTTTCTTT
CDR3: CASSLWSGQAFLEAFF

D: -
V: TRBV4-1
J: TRBJ1-5
size: -
DNA: TGCGCCAGCAGCCAAGTGGAGCTGATCTATAGCAATCAGCCCCAGCATTTT
CDR3: CASSQVELIYSNQPQHF

D: TRBD2
V: TRBV6-5
J: TRBJ2-1
size: -
DNA: TGTGCCAGCAGTTATGGGGGGGGCAATGAGCAGTTCTTC
CDR3: CASSYGGGNEQFF

D: TRBD1
V: TRBV5-1
J: TRBJ2-2
size: -
DNA: TGCGCCAGCAGCACAGGGACAGCGACCGGGGAGCTGTTTTTT
CDR3: CASSTGTATGELFF

D: -
V: TRBV19
J: TRBJ2-3
size: once
DNA: TGTGCCAGTAGTATTGCGGGATATACGCAGTATTTT
CDR3: CASSIAGYTQYF

D: -
V: TRBV19
J: TRBJ2-7
size: -
DNA: TGTGCCAGTAGTGCCGCAGGGGCGAAGTTGGTATACGAGCAGTACTTC
CDR3: CASSAAGAKLVYEQYF

D: -
V: TRBV6-5
J: TRBJ1-5
size: -
DNA: TGTGCCAGCAGGAGACAAGCCTATAGCAATCAGCCCCAGCATTTT
CDR3: CASRRQAYSNQPQHF

D: TRBD2
V: TRBV7-2
J: TRBJ2-1
size: -
DNA: TGTGCCAGCAGCACCTCTAGCGGGAGCTACAATGAGCAGTTCTTC
CDR3: CASSTSSGSYNEQFF

D: TRBD1
V: TRBV7-9
J: TRBJ1-2
size: -
DNA: TGTGCCAGCAGCCGATTTGCCGGGACAGGGTTTAACTATGGCTACACCTTC
CDR3: CASSRFAGTGFNYGYTF

D: TRBD1
V: TRBV30
J: TRBJ2-1
size: -
DNA: TGTGCCTGGACATCCGGGACAGGGGGCGGGAATGAGCAGTTCTTC
CDR3: CAWTSGTGGGNEQFF

D: TRBD1
V: TRBV6-1
J: TRBJ1-2
size: few
DNA: TGTGCCAGCAGTGACGACAGGGGGCTAGCTAACTATGGCTACACCTTC
CDR3: CASSDDRGLANYGYTF

D: -
V: TRBV2
J: TRBJ1-1
size: -
DNA: TGTGCCAGTCGAAAGGACAGTCCGAACACTGAAGCTTTCTTT
CDR3: CASRKDSPNTEAFF

D: -
V: TRBV5-1
J: TRBJ2-2
size: -
DNA: TGCGCCAGCAGCGACTCAGGGGTACCCGGGGAGCTGTTTTTT
CDR3: CASSDSGVPGELFF